These 5 T cell receptor beta chains were sequenced from one sample in a study of molecular identifiers for immune sequencing clone quantification. TCRdb analysed the PCR reads with MiXCR anew, one entry per CDR3 protein. The table lists about 640,000 distinct CDR3 sequences, less than 20% of them singletons. The specimen was naive CD8+ T cells from blood, with Jurkat cell RNA spiked in. Regarding subset: FACS-sorted CD8+CD4-CCR7+CD45RA+ naive T cells. All receptors derive from a human donor in good health. Some libraries in this study had Jurkat cell RNA spiked in.

In its sample, this clonotype was seen a few times. The chain joins TRBV7-9 to TRBJ2-3; 11 nucleotides match TRBD1. V dropped 4 bases and J dropped 3; count of bases not matched to a gene: 15. This CDR3 spans 19 amino acids. CDR1 is SEHNR, CDR2 FQNEAQ, per germline (reference sequence). CDR3 sequence: CASSSAPGQGGPWTDTQYF. For the CDR3, the DNA is TGTGCCAGCAGCTCTGCGCCGGGACAGGGGGGTCCCTGGACAGATACGCAGTATTTT.

The rearrangement uses TRBV7-9 and TRBJ1-1; unclear D gene. CDR3 length: 12 amino acids. Trimming removed 5 bases from V and 5 bases from J, with 9 bases in between. CDR1 and CDR2 from the germline V gene are SEHNR and FQNEAQ (reference sequence). CDR3 loop: CASSTVETEAFF. The DNA for the CDR3 is TGTGCCAGCAGCACCGTCGAAACTGAAGCTTTCTTT.

On this clonotype: The junction departs from germline at one end; a sequencing error may be responsible. This sequence joins TRBV28 and TRBJ2-1; 8 nucleotides agree with TRBD1. CDR1 and CDR2 from the germline V gene are MDHEN and SYDVKM. This CDR3 is 14 amino acids long. The DNA of the CDR3 is TGTGCCAGCAGTTCACCTGACAGGGGTAATGGGCAGTTCTTC. Protein product: CASSSPDRGNGQFF.

This clonotype was seen repeatedly, ten times or more. V and J are TRBV30 and TRBJ1-1, with unresolved D. Trimming left V 0 bases short and J 1 base short, with 6 bases between. The length of the CDR3 is 13 residues. Germline CDR1 and CDR2: GTSNPN and SVGIG (reference sequence). CDR3 nucleotides: TGTGCCTGGAGTGTTGGCTGGAACACTGAAGCTTTCTTT. Translated: CAWSVGWNTEAFF. Variable domain in full (rest from reference TRBV30 and TRBJ1-1): SQTIHQWPATLVQPVGSPLSLECTVEGTSNPNLYWYRQAAGRGLQLLFYSVGIGQISSEVPQNLSASRPQDRQFILSSKKLLLSDSGFYLCAWSVGWNTEAFFGQGTRLTVV.

The rearrangement links TRBV24-1 to TRBJ2-2, with 7 bases identical to TRBD1. The germline V gene has CDR1 KGHDR and CDR2 SFDVKD. The CDR3 loop spans 15 amino acids. With 1 base clipped from V and 6 bases from J, the junction kept 4 bases outside the gene matches. CDR3 sequence reads: CATSDFNRGPGELFF. CDR3 coding DNA: TGTGCCACCAGTGATTTCAATAGGGGGCCCGGGGAGCTGTTTTTT.